This T cell receptor (beta chain) stems from a study of OX40 agonist ivuxolimab in advanced cancers. Study-wide findings and caveats: It was also the case that some nonresponders had low normalized T-cell clonal expansion.

The assay was immunoSEQ multiplex PCR, and TCRdb's table has in-frame clones only and misses some. This repertoire shows some 77,000 clones, about 92% found once; its top ten account for less than 10%. Germline V gene lookup returns CDR1 SGHNT and CDR2 YYREEE (reference sequence). CDR3 length: 16 amino acids. V was clipped by 3 bases and J by 5 bases, with 15 bases between them. As regards this clone: Its antigen is unidentified.

Sample: CD4+ or CD8+ T cells sorted from blood, taken in a trial of the OX40 agonist ivuxolimab. The V and J genes are TRBV5-4 and TRBJ1-6; D not certain. The receptor was derived from an adult with an advanced solid tumor such as melanoma, head and neck, liver or kidney cancer. In nucleotides, the CDR3 is TGTGCCAGCAGCTGGGCGGGAGTCCCGGATAATTCACCCCTCCACTTT. Translated, it gives CASSWAGVPDNSPLHF.